The T cell receptor (beta chain) under discussion was sequenced for a study of blood T cell repertoires in COVID-19. The overall study: Sample material is recorded as cDNA or gDNA derived from T cells, B-cell-depleted T cells, or PBMCs.

Note on this clone: Other DNA sequences of this sample code for an identical CDR3.

In the source study's methods: Amplification with reference gene primers provided the estimates of nucleated cell counts. Sequencing used immunoSEQ multiplex PCR; TCRdb keeps in-frame clones, though not all of them. The V and J calls and clone size come from that table; D and trimming were worked out from the DNA. Counted here are under 300,000 clones, approximately 79% occurring once; the ten biggest clones make up nearly 5%. This CDR3 spans 13 amino acids. With 2 bases removed from V and 4 bases from J, the gap between germline ends came to 5 bases. CDR1 and CDR2 from the germline V gene are SNHLY and FYNNEI.

The source is a woman of 80 years or more with active or convalescent COVID-19. The sample taken for sequencing was peripheral blood. The genes are TRBV2 and TRBJ2-2, with D perhaps TRBD1 (5 bases). CDR3 DNA sequence: TGTGCCAGCAGTGAACAGGGCACCGGGGAGCTGTTTTTT. It is translated as CASSEQGTGELFF.